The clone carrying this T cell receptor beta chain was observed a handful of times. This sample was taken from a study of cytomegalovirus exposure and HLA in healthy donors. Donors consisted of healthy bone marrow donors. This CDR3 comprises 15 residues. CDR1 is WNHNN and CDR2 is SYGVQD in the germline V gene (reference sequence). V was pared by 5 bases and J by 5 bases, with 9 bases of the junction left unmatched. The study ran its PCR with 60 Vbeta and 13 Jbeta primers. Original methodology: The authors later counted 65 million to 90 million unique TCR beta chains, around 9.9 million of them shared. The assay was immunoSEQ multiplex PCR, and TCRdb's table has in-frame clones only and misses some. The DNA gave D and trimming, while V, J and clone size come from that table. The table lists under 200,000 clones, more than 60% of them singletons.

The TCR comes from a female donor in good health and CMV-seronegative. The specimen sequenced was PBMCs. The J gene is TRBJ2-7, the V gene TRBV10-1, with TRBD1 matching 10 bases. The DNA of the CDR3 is TGCGCCAGCAGTTCCCCCGGGACAGGGGACAACGAGCAGTACTTC. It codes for CASSSPGTGDNEQYF.